The 7 T cell receptor beta chains presented below share a single source sample, sequenced in a study of T cells in Graves' hyperthyroidism and ophthalmopathy. TCR beta CDR3 regions were amplified from RNA transcripts. The HTBI primer set drove a first-round RT-PCR of the TCR CDR3. Each CDR3 protein is one row after TCRdb ran MiXCR on the multiplex PCR reads. Of a few hundred thousand distinct CDR3 sequences listed, about 12% are singletons. Sequences were obtained from blood. The receptor source for this set is a woman aged 18-29 years with Graves' hyperthyroidism.

This clonotype was found a few times. The chain couples TRBV7-9 to TRBJ2-7; a weak D match, TRBD1 (6 bases). From germline, CDR1 is SEHNR and CDR2 FQNEAQ (reference sequence). The CDR3 length is 14 residues. Between the trimmed V and J ends, which lost 1 base and 2 bases, there was a span of 9 bases. The CDR3 DNA is TGTGCCAGCAGCTTAGAGGGACATCCCTACGAGCAGTACTTC. It encodes CASSLEGHPYEQYF.

This clonotype was detected a few times. The chain uses TRBV20-1 and TRBJ1-3; perhaps TRBD1 as D (6 bases). Trimming shortened V by 3 bases and J by 0 bases, and 9 bases separated the two germline ends. The CDR3 contains 14 residues. CDR1 is DFQATT, CDR2 SNEGSKA, per germline (reference sequence). Here the CDR3 DNA reads TGCAGTGCTAGCCGGGACAACTCTGGAAACACCATATATTTT. Protein sequence: CSASRDNSGNTIYF.

This clonotype was seen ten or more times. V is TRBV6-6 and J is TRBJ2-3; D remains unclear. Trimming took 0 bases from V and 4 from J, leaving 11 bases between them. Germline lookup yields CDR1 MNHNY and CDR2 SVGAGI (reference sequence). The CDR3 totals 15 residues. The CDR3 coding sequence is TGTGCCAGCAGTTACTCCGGCCTTACGGCAGATACGCAGTATTTT. Protein: CASSYSGLTADTQYF.

This clonotype has at least ten counts. The chain employs TRBV12-3 or TRBV12-4 and TRBJ2-1, with a tentative D call TRBD2 (5 bases). The CDR3 runs to 14 residues. V was clipped by 3 bases and J by 5 bases, with 11 bases between them. The chain's CDR3 is CASSFRTGDNEQFF. CDR3 bases: TGTGCCAGCAGTTTCAGGACTGGCGACAATGAGCAGTTCTTC.

This clonotype was seen only a few times. The rearrangement uses TRBV19 and TRBJ2-7; no clear D gene. The V gene lost 11 bases and the J gene lost 7 bases, with 24 bases spanning the gap. CDR1 and CDR2 (germline): LNHDA, SQIVND (reference sequence). This CDR3 spans 14 amino acids. CDR3 protein: CASKPDPNSGEQYF. CDR3 in DNA: TGTGCCTCTAAACCAGATCCAAACTCGGGTGAGCAGTACTTC.

Ten or more counts support this clonotype. The chain has TRBV3-1 and TRBJ2-7; 7 nucleotides agree with TRBD1. This CDR3 is 14 amino acids long. The germline CDR1 and CDR2 sequences are LGHDT and YNNKEL (reference sequence). V lost 4 bases, J lost 7 bases, and 10 bases stayed unmatched. The chain's CDR3 is CASSLGQSLKEQYF. In DNA, the CDR3 is TGTGCCAGCAGCCTGGGACAGAGCCTAAAAGAGCAGTACTTC.

This clonotype occurred many times. The V gene is TRBV6-2 or TRBV6-3, the J gene TRBJ1-1, with 7 bases lining up with TRBD1. J lost 11 bases, V lost 2 bases, and 17 bases had no gene match. The CDR3 sequence is 16 residues long. Germline V gene data show CDR1 as MNHEY and CDR2 as SVGEGT. The CDR3 is CASSYAGTVIGWSAFF. CDR3 DNA: TGTGCCAGCAGTTACGCCGGGACAGTAATCGGGTGGTCGGCTTTCTTT.